Listed here are 4 T cell receptor beta chains from one sample, sequenced in a study of blood T cell repertoires in COVID-19. Clones were sequenced by immunoSEQ multiplex PCR, and TCRdb holds only the in-frame ones, with some missing. The sample yields roughly 180,000 clones, more than 80% seen once. Specimen: peripheral blood. Every receptor here comes from a woman in her sixties or seventies with acute or convalescent COVID-19.

The gene calls are TRBV11-3 and TRBJ2-7; 7 positions match TRBD1. Looked up from germline, CDR1 is SGHNT and CDR2 is YENEEA. The V segment lost 4 bases and the J segment 3 bases; nucleotides outside the gene matches: 6. This CDR3 has 14 residues. For the CDR3, the DNA is TGTGCCAGCAGCTCCCAGGGGGAATACTACGAGCAGTACGTC. It translates to CASSSQGEYYEQYV.

The J gene is TRBJ2-7, the V gene TRBV5-4; TRBD2 matches 12 bases. The CDR3 is made up of 14 amino acids. CDR1 SGHNT and CDR2 YYREEE come from the germline V gene (reference sequence). V lost 4 bases and J lost 5; bases outside the gene matches: 4. The CDR3 sequence: CASSPTSGRDEQYF. CDR3 DNA sequence: TGTGCCAGCAGCCCGACTAGCGGGAGAGACGAGCAGTACTTC.

The rearrangement joins TRBV6-5 to TRBJ1-3; a weak D match, TRBD1 (5 bases). The V and J ends lost 6 bases and 0 bases respectively, with 12 bases between them. The CDR3 runs to 15 residues. Germline V lookup: CDR1 MNHEY, CDR2 SVGAGI. The CDR3 coding sequence is TGTGCCAGCAGATCCATTACAGGCTCTGGAAACACCATATATTTT. Its protein is CASRSITGSGNTIYF.

This clone is a singleton in its sample. The chain carries TRBV19 and TRBJ2-1; 12 bases line up with TRBD1. This CDR3 has 16 residues. Germline-derived CDR1 and CDR2 are LNHDA and SQIVND (reference sequence). With 8 bases clipped from V and 4 bases from J, the junction kept 9 bases outside the gene matches. DNA for the CDR3: TGTGCCAGTTCCGGGACAGGGGGCTACTCTTACAATGAGCAGTTCTTC. Translated, it gives CASSGTGGYSYNEQFF.